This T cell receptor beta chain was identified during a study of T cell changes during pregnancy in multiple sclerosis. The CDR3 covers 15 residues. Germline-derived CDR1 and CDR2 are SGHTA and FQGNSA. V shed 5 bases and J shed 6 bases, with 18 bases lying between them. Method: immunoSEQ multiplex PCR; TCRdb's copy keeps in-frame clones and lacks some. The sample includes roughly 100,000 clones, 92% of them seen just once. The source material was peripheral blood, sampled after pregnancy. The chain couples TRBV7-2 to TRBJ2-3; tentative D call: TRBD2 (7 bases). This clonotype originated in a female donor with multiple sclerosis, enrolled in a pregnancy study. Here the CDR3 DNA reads TGTGCCAGCAGCCTGCGGCGGGGGCCGGCGGATACGCAGTATTTT. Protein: CASSLRRGPADTQYF. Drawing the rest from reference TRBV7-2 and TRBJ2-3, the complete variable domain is GAGVSQSPSNKVTEKGKDVELRCDPISGHTALYWYRQSLGQGLEFLIYFQGNSAPDKSGLPSDRFSAERTGGSVSTLTIQRTQQEDSAVYLCASSLRRGPADTQYFGPGTRLTVL.